The T cell receptor beta chain under discussion was sequenced for a study of PD-1 blockade in classical Hodgkin lymphoma. Study findings and constraints: A significant rise in TCR diversity was seen by C4D1 for CD4+ cells but not for CD8+ cells.

The CDR3 spans 15 residues. V trimming: 5 bases; J trimming: 5 bases; junction bases outside the gene matches: 6. Germline loops: CDR1 SGHTA, CDR2 FQGNSA. Relapse after autologous stem cell transplantation occurred in every patient, and brentuximab vedotin exposure varied. The repertoire was sequenced with immunoSEQ multiplex PCR; TCRdb's copy has only in-frame clones and lacks some. This sample yields tens of thousands of clones, of which about 82% are seen a single time; 17% belongs to the top ten. With respect to this clone: The target antigen is unknown.

The source was peripheral blood mononuclear cells (PBMCs), collected before the second cycle of nivolumab. V and J are TRBV7-2 and TRBJ1-6; 7 nucleotides align to TRBD1. This TCR came from a human donor with classical Hodgkin lymphoma. This CDR3 reads CASSPTGTNNSPLHF. The CDR3 region has the DNA TGTGCCAGCAGCCCGACAGGGACTAATAATTCACCCCTCCACTTT.